This T cell receptor (beta chain) was sequenced for a study of molecular identifiers for immune sequencing clone quantification. Findings and limits, study-wide: Clones that had above 20 RNA copies took up over 98% of effector molecules but under 1% in naive cells.

TCRdb reprocessed the PCR reads with MiXCR, giving one entry per CDR3 protein. The sample yields more than 300,000 distinct CDR3 sequences, 20% to 25% seen once. This clonotype was seen ten or more times. Its antigen is as yet unknown. The receptor's source is a human donor in good health. Some libraries in this study had Jurkat cell RNA spiked in. Sequenced input: naive CD8+ T cells from blood, with Jurkat cell RNA spiked in. Subset given: FACS-sorted CD8+CD4-CCR7+CD45RA+ naive T cells.

DNA of the CDR3: TGTGCCAGCAAAGGGACAGGGGCCTACGAGCAGTACTTC. Protein: CASKGTGAYEQYF. This chain links TRBV6-5 with TRBJ2-7; 10 positions agree with TRBD1. Germline V gene lookup returns CDR1 MNHEY and CDR2 SVGAGI. CDR3 length: 13 amino acids. The ends lost 7 bases at V and 2 bases at J; junction bases unmatched: 2.